This TCR beta chain was observed in a study of CD8 T cells in Susac syndrome. V shed 4 bases and J 0 bases; nucleotides not matched to a gene: 9. Germline V gives CDR1 SGHKS, CDR2 YYEKEE (reference sequence). This CDR3 has 16 residues. It was with random hexamers that about 0.45 to 1 ug RNA was reverse transcribed. TCRdb recomputed calls from the immunoSEQ multiplex PCR reads with MiXCR, one row per CDR3 protein. In the table there are 90,000 to 150,000 distinct CDR3 sequences, about 93% of which are singletons. The genes are TRBV5-5 and TRBJ1-1; 7 bases fit TRBD1. Specimen: CD4+ T cells from PBMCs. This clonotype originated in a human donor in good health. The CDR3 protein is CASSQGDNRVNTEAFF. CDR3 bases: TGTGCCAGCAGCCAGGGGGACAACAGGGTGAACACTGAAGCTTTCTTT.